Shown below are 25 T cell receptor beta chains from a single sample sequenced in a study of T cells in women clearing cervical HPV infection. Using immunoSEQ multiplex PCR, the repertoire was profiled, and TCRdb retains in-frame clones only, with some absent. Seen in this sample are about 26,000 clones; the ten most common clones hold 11%. Sequenced input: blood buffy coat. The receptors were sampled from a woman aged 18-70 years with a cervical HPV16 infection that either progressed to CIN3+ or cleared (not recorded which).

As regards this clone: The read terminates 3 residues before the CDR3 end, so the remaining end is supplied by the germline J gene. This CDR3 is also generated by other DNA sequences in the sample. The chain employs TRBV7-9 and TRBJ1-1; the match to TRBD1 covers 11 bases. There are 14 residues in the CDR3. From germline, CDR1 is SEHNR and CDR2 FQNEAQ (reference sequence). With V trimmed by 5 bases and J by 4 bases, 3 bases remained unmatched. The part of the CDR3 DNA that was read is TGTGCCAGCAGCCTTGGACAGGGGGCCACTGAA. This codes for CASSLGQGATE. The whole CDR3 is CASSLGQGATEAFF.

As regards this clone: The CDR3 is cut off 3 residues early in the read; its end comes from the germline J gene. The chain recombines TRBV18 with TRBJ2-1; the match to TRBD2 covers 7 bases. Germline CDR1 reads KGHSH; CDR2 reads LQKENI. The CDR3 extends over 14 amino acids. Trimming removed 6 bases from V and 2 bases from J; junction bases left unmatched: 4. The CDR3 is CASSRESTYNEQFF. The sequenced part of the CDR3 DNA is TGTGCCAGCTCGCGGGAGTCCACCTACAATGAG. Variable domain in full (rest from reference TRBV18 and TRBJ2-1): NAGVMQNPRHLVRRRGQEARLRCSPMKGHSHVYWYRQLPEEGLKFMVYLQKENIIDESGMPKERFSAEFPKEGPSILRIQQVVRGDSAAYFCASSRESTYNEQFFGPGTRLTVL.

Points on this clone: The CDR3 end is not reached by the read, which stops 3 residues before it; the germline J gene fills it in. J is TRBJ2-1 and V is TRBV6-2 or TRBV6-3; D is possibly TRBD2 (7 bases). Germline V gene data show CDR1 as MNHEY and CDR2 as SVGEGT. This CDR3 is 14 amino acids long. V was clipped by 11 bases and J by 3 bases, with 17 bases between them. The CDR3 loop is CAGGGGGYYNEQFF. Incomplete CDR3 DNA: TGTGCCGGGGGGGGCGGGGGTTACTACAATGAG.

A note on this clone: The read falls 3 residues short of the CDR3 end, and the missing part is taken from the germline J gene. The rearrangement uses TRBV5-1 and TRBJ1-4; D unresolved. Germline V gene sequence: CDR1 SGHRS, CDR2 YFSETQ. Trimming cost V 4 bases and J 0 bases, with 7 bases left between them. CDR3 size: 14 residues. Partial CDR3 DNA: TGCGCCAGCAGCGTCTCCGCAACTAATGAAAAA. It is translated as CASSVSATNEK. The entire CDR3 sequence reads CASSVSATNEKLFF.

The sequenced CDR3 bases are TGTGCCAGTAGTATTCGTGGAGGATACAGCTCTGGGGCCAACGTA. It encodes CASSIRGGYSSGANV. The entire CDR3 is CASSIRGGYSSGANVLFF. V usage is TRBV19 and J usage is TRBJ1-4, with D perhaps TRBD1 (5 bases). The missing CDR3 end, 3 residues past where the read stops, is filled in from the germline J gene. Germline values: CDR1 LNHDA, CDR2 SQIVND (reference sequence). The CDR3 totals 18 residues. Full variable domain (missing parts from reference TRBV19 and TRBJ1-4): DGGITQSPKYLFRKEGQNVTLSCEQNLNHDAMYWYRQDPGQGLRLIYYSQIVNDFQKGDIAEGYSVSREKKESFPLTVTSAQKNPTAFYLCASSIRGGYSSGANVLFFGSGTQLSVL.

The CDR3 protein is CASSTTSRAYNEQFF. The sequenced CDR3 bases are TGTGCCAGCAGTACGACTAGCAGGGCCTACAATGAG. The rearrangement uses TRBV6-2 or TRBV6-3 and TRBJ2-1; 7 bases are shared with TRBD2. The read ends 3 residues shy of where the CDR3 ends; the end is completed using the germline J gene. V dropped 5 bases and J dropped 2; count of bases not matched to a gene: 6. CDR1 is MNHEY, CDR2 SVGEGT, per germline. This CDR3 spans 15 amino acids.

To note about this clone: The sequenced fragment ends 3 residues before the CDR3 boundary, so the rest is inferred from the germline J gene. The chain couples TRBV7-3 to TRBJ2-5; D is possibly TRBD1 (6 bases). The CDR3 runs 15 residues. V was cut by 5 bases and J by 1 base, with 14 bases left in between. Looked up from germline, CDR1 is SGHTA and CDR2 is FQGTGA. The CDR3: CASSRNGQRQETQYF. Incomplete CDR3 DNA: TGTGCCAGCAGCCGAAACGGACAGCGCCAAGAGACC.

About this clone itself: The read finishes 3 residues shy of the CDR3 end, and the germline J gene is used to complete it. The chain recombines TRBV11-3 with TRBJ2-2, with a weak D call TRBD1 (5 bases). The CDR3 covers 15 residues. The V gene's germline CDR1 is SGHNT and CDR2 YENEEA. This CDR3 reads CASSLGWVQGAGLFF. The part of the CDR3 DNA that was read is TGTGCCAGCAGCTTAGGTTGGGTCCAAGGGGCAGGG.

About this clone itself: Sequencing ends 3 residues short of the CDR3 end; the germline J gene provides the rest. The V gene is TRBV19, the J gene TRBJ1-5; D might be TRBD1 (5 bases). V dropped 8 bases and J dropped 0 bases, with 8 bases sitting between them. This CDR3 region has 13 residues. Germline CDR1 is LNHDA and CDR2 is SQIVND (reference sequence). The sequenced part of the CDR3 DNA is TGTGCCAGTGGGGACTATAGCAATCAGCCC. Its protein product is CASGDYSNQP. The CDR3 as a whole reads CASGDYSNQPQHF.

In regard to this clone: The read terminates 3 residues ahead of where the CDR3 ends, so the germline J gene completes it. The genes are TRBV2 and TRBJ1-1; a possible D gene is TRBD1 (5 bases). Trimming removed 4 bases at V and 1 base at J, with 13 bases between. The CDR3 is made up of 15 amino acids. Germline lookup yields CDR1 SNHLY and CDR2 FYNNEI. The CDR3 is CASSGQGASNTEAFF. The sequenced CDR3 bases are TGTGCCAGCAGTGGCCAGGGAGCTTCGAACACTGAA.

For this clone: The observed sequence ends 3 residues before the CDR3 terminus, with the missing tail filled in from the germline J gene. The V gene is TRBV18, the J gene TRBJ1-1, with D possibly TRBD1 on 5 matching bases. CDR3 length: 18 residues. Looked up from germline, CDR1 is KGHSH and CDR2 is LQKENI. V lost 2 bases, J lost 0 bases, and 19 bases lay in between. The CDR3 bases that were read are TGTGCCAGCTCACCAATAACAGGCGCGGGGTTATTGAACACTGAA. It is translated as CASSPITGAGLLNTE. In full, the CDR3 reads CASSPITGAGLLNTEAFF.

As for this clone: The CDR3 is cut off 3 residues early in the read; its end comes from the germline J gene. V and J are TRBV20-1 and TRBJ1-5; TRBD1 might be the D (6 bases). CDR1 and CDR2 from the germline V gene are DFQATT and SNEGSKA (reference sequence). V lost 3 bases to trimming and J lost 1 base, with 10 bases between them. The CDR3 is made up of 14 amino acids. CDR3 sequence reads: CSASEQGSNQPQHF. The DNA read from the CDR3 is TGCAGTGCTAGCGAACAGGGAAGCAATCAGCCC.

In regard to this clone: The read gets to within 3 residues of the CDR3 end, and the germline J gene fills in the rest. Additional DNA sequences in this sample encode the identical CDR3. This rearrangement joins TRBV19 to TRBJ1-3; TRBD1 matches 7 bases. This CDR3 is 15 amino acids long. Looked up from germline, CDR1 is LNHDA and CDR2 is SQIVND (reference sequence). V was clipped by 5 bases and J by 2 bases; unmatched bases: 6. CDR3 bases read: TGTGCCAGTAGTCTCGACAGGGCGACTGGAAACACC. This translates into CASSLDRATGNT. The entire CDR3 is CASSLDRATGNTIYF. Together with reference TRBV19 and TRBJ1-3, the CDR3 gives the full variable domain: DGGITQSPKYLFRKEGQNVTLSCEQNLNHDAMYWYRQDPGQGLRLIYYSQIVNDFQKGDIAEGYSVSREKKESFPLTVTSAQKNPTAFYLCASSLDRATGNTIYFGEGSWLTVV.

Turning to this clone: The read finishes 3 residues shy of the CDR3 end, and the germline J gene is used to complete it. This chain connects TRBV5-4 to TRBJ2-3; TRBD1 is a possible D gene (5 bases). This CDR3 is 14 amino acids long. Per germline, CDR1 SGHNT and CDR2 YYREEE (reference sequence). Incomplete CDR3 DNA: TGTGCCAGCAGCTTAGAGCCCAGGGAAGAGACG. Protein sequence: CASSLEPREET. The complete CDR3 protein is CASSLEPREETQYF.

The DNA read from the CDR3 is TGTGCCAGCAGTGAACAGGGCCCAAATTCACCG. Amino acid sequence: CASSEQGPNSP. The whole CDR3 sequence reads CASSEQGPNSPLFF. This chain uses TRBV6-1 with TRBJ2-2, with D possibly being TRBD1 (5 bases). The read terminates 3 residues before the CDR3 end, so the remaining end is supplied by the germline J gene. Per germline, CDR1 MNHNS and CDR2 SASEGT. The CDR3 runs to 14 residues.

About this clone itself: The read terminates 3 residues before the CDR3 end, so the remaining end is supplied by the germline J gene. V and J are TRBV6-2 or TRBV6-3 and TRBJ1-2; possibly TRBD1 for D (6 bases). The CDR3 has 14 residues. Germline V lookup: CDR1 MNHEY, CDR2 SVGEGT. V was cut by 8 bases and J by 7 bases, with 20 bases left in between. The DNA read from the CDR3 is TGTGCCAGCGTACCGGCAGTGGGGGCGTGTGGC. As protein: CASVPAVGACG. The whole CDR3 region reads CASVPAVGACGYTF.

With respect to this clone: The sequenced fragment ends 3 residues before the CDR3 boundary, so the rest is inferred from the germline J gene. The rearrangement links TRBV19 to TRBJ1-1, with TRBD1 matching over 9 bases. This CDR3 spans 14 amino acids. Germline CDR1 LNHDA, CDR2 SQIVND (reference sequence). Incomplete CDR3 DNA: TGTGCCAGTAGGATTCCGGGACAGGGAGTGCGA. Translating gives CASRIPGQGVR. The complete CDR3 sequence is CASRIPGQGVRAFF.

As concerns this clone: The junction departs from germline at one end; a sequencing error may be responsible. The CDR3 end is not reached by the read, which stops 3 residues before it; the germline J gene fills it in. The V gene is TRBV4-2, the J gene TRBJ2-3, with a tentative D call TRBD1 (5 bases). The CDR3 spans 16 residues. CDR1 is LGHNA and CDR2 is YNFKEQ in the germline V gene. The covered CDR3 bases are TGCGCCAGCAGCCAAGTAAGGGGAAAAGGCACAGATACG. Translated, it gives CASSQVRGKGTDT. The complete CDR3 protein is CASSQVRGKGTDTQYF.

The CDR3 region is CASSATGGSGNTIYF. The CDR3 bases that were read are TGTGCCAGCAGCGCCACAGGGGGGTCTGGAAACACC. J is TRBJ1-3 and V is TRBV2, with 8 bases fitting TRBD1. Read sequence stops 3 residues before the CDR3 end, and the germline J gene provides the missing end. J gave up 1 base and V 6 bases, and 5 bases lay outside the gene matches. The CDR3 is 15 amino acids. Germline V gene lookup returns CDR1 SNHLY and CDR2 FYNNEI. The variable domain in full, with the rest retrieved from reference TRBV2 and TRBJ1-3, is EPEVTQTPSHQVTQMGQEVILRCVPISNHLYFYWYRQILGQKVEFLVSFYNNEISEKSEIFDDQFSVERPDGSNFTLKIRSTKLEDSAMYFCASSATGGSGNTIYFGEGSWLTVV.

For this clone: The sequence runs out 3 residues before the end of the CDR3; the remainder is reconstructed from the germline J gene. The chain links TRBV20-1 to TRBJ1-2; 9 bases line up with TRBD1. The CDR3 sequence is 14 residues long. From germline, CDR1 is DFQATT and CDR2 SNEGSKA (reference sequence). The CDR3 protein is CSAVDRGASDTYTF. The CDR3 bases that were read are TGCAGTGCTGTCGACAGGGGGGCCTCAGATACC.

About this clone: The CDR3 end lies 3 residues beyond the end of the read and is filled in from the germline J gene. The chain carries TRBV4-2 and TRBJ1-3, with 9 bases identical to TRBD1. CDR3 size: 16 residues. V dropped 8 bases and J dropped 4; count of bases not matched to a gene: 12. The germline V gene encodes CDR1 LGHNA and CDR2 YNFKEQ. CDR3: CASAPGQGGLGNTIYF. CDR3 bases read: TGTGCCAGCGCTCCGGGACAGGGCGGCCTCGGAAACACC.

On this clone itself: The read finishes 3 residues shy of the CDR3 end, and the germline J gene is used to complete it. This chain links TRBV3-1 (or the pseudogene TRBV3-2) with TRBJ2-5; D is ambiguous. V was clipped by 4 bases and J by 4 bases, with 10 bases between them. The length of the CDR3 is 13 residues. Germline assignment: CDR1 LGHDT and CDR2 YNNKEL (reference sequence). The CDR3 here is CASSPPCLETQYF. CDR3 DNA, as far as it was read: TGTGCCAGCAGCCCCCCTTGTCTAGAGACC.

For this clone: From the germline J gene comes the end of the CDR3, since the read stops 3 residues before it. This chain uses TRBV2 with TRBJ1-2, with 9 positions matching TRBD1. Germline CDR1 reads SNHLY; CDR2 reads FYNNEI. The CDR3 totals 15 residues. The junction had 10 bases not matched to a gene; V was cut back by 5 bases and J by 6 bases. CDR3 sequence: CASSIIQGASDGYTF. The covered CDR3 bases are TGTGCCAGCAGTATAATACAGGGGGCCTCGGATGGC.

Points on this clone: Read data end 3 residues before the CDR3 end; the end is taken from the germline J gene. The chain couples TRBV11-2 to TRBJ2-3, with TRBD1 as a possible D gene (5 bases). CDR1 is SGHAT and CDR2 is FQNNGV in the germline V gene. The V end was cut by 3 bases, the J end by 3 bases, with 13 bases between. This CDR3 is 15 amino acids long. The part of the CDR3 DNA that was read is TGTGCCAGCAGCTTTTGGGGCGCATATACAGATACG. It codes for CASSFWGAYTDT. The entire CDR3 protein reads CASSFWGAYTDTQYF.

Of note for this clone: The read falls 3 residues short of the CDR3 end, and the missing part is taken from the germline J gene. Other DNA variants within this sample encode the same CDR3. This rearrangement joins TRBV6-2 or TRBV6-3 to TRBJ1-3, with TRBD1 as a possible D gene (5 bases). The CDR3 spans 16 residues. The V end was cut by 11 bases, the J end by 0 bases, with 20 bases between. CDR1 is MNHEY, CDR2 SVGEGT, per germline. CDR3 DNA, as far as it was read: TGTGCCCTATTTTTCGGGACTGCCTACTCTGGAAACACC. It codes for CALFFGTAYSGNT. The whole CDR3 region reads CALFFGTAYSGNTIYF.